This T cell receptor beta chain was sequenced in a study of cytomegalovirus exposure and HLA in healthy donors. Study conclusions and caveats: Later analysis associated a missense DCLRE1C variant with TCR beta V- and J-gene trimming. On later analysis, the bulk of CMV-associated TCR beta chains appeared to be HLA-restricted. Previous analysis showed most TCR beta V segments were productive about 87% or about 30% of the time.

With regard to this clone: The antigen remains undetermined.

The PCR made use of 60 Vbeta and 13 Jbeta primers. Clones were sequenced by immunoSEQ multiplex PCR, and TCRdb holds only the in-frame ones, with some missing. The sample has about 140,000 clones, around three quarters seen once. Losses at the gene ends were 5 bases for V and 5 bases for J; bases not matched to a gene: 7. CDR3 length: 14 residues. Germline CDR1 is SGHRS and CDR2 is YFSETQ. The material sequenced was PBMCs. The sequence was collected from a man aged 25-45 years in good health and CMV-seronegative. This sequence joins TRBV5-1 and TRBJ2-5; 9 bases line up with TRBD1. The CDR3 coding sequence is TGCGCCAGCAGAGGGACAGGGCGCGGGGAGACCCAGTACTTC. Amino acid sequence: CASRGTGRGETQYF. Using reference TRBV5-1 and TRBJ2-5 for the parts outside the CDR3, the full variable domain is KAGVTQTPRYLIKTRGQQVTLSCSPISGHRSVSWYQQTPGQGLQFLFEYFSETQRNKGNFPGRFSGRQFSNSRSEMNVSTLELGDSALYLCASRGTGRGETQYFGPGTRLLVL.